The 24 T cell receptor beta chains below all came from one sample that was sequenced in a study of T cell clonality in common variable immunodeficiency (dated by TCRdb to the mid-2010s). Library generation was performed with the immunoSEQ multiplex PCR assay. Not all clones reach the TCRdb copy of this immuneACCESS table, which keeps in-frame sequences only. Checked studies attribute under half of the gap to unresolved V genes and leave the rest unexplained. This sample contains over 30,000 clones, none of which is a singleton. The ten largest clones add up to approximately 3.6% of the sample. Material for sequencing was peripheral blood mononuclear cells. These receptors came from a person between 18 and 75 years old in good health.

This clone was counted between two and nine times. The missing CDR3 end, 3 residues past where the read stops, is filled in from the germline J gene. The chain recombines TRBV19 with TRBJ1-2, with D possibly being TRBD1 (6 bases). This CDR3 has 16 residues. Germline CDR1 and CDR2: LNHDA and SQIVND (reference sequence). With 7 bases removed from V and 7 bases from J, the gap between germline ends came to 25 bases. This CDR3 reads CASTRYGGVWLAGYTF. Incomplete CDR3 DNA: TGTGCCAGTACGCGGTATGGGGGCGTCTGGTTAGCTGGC.

This clone was recorded at least ten times. The read ends 3 residues before the CDR3 terminus; that terminus is restored from the germline J gene. This sequence joins TRBV7-3 and TRBJ1-1; the D gene is possibly TRBD1 (6 bases). CDR1 is SGHTA and CDR2 is FQGTGA in the germline V gene. The CDR3 extends over 13 amino acids. V gave up 2 bases and J gave up 3 bases, with 7 bases separating them. CDR3 loop: CASSLQGYTEAFF. The CDR3 bases that were read are TGTGCCAGCAGCTTACAGGGGTACACTGAA. The variable domain in full, with the rest retrieved from reference TRBV7-3 and TRBJ1-1, is GAGVSQTPSNKVTEKGKYVELRCDPISGHTALYWYRQSLGQGPEFLIYFQGTGAADDSGLPNDRFFAVRPEGSVSTLKIQRTERGDSAVYLCASSLQGYTEAFFGQGTRLTVV.

This clone was observed many times. The sequence runs out 3 residues before the end of the CDR3; the remainder is reconstructed from the germline J gene. The chain recombines TRBV5-1 with TRBJ2-2; weak D call: TRBD1 (5 bases). CDR1 is SGHRS, CDR2 YFSETQ, per germline. The CDR3 extends over 15 amino acids. The part of the CDR3 DNA that was read is TGCGCCAGCAGCCCCGGAACCTCTGGGGCCAACGTG. This translates into CASSPGTSGANV. The CDR3 in its entirety is CASSPGTSGANVLFF.

This clone was found many times. The observed sequence ends 3 residues before the CDR3 terminus, with the missing tail filled in from the germline J gene. This chain links TRBV5-4 with TRBJ2-2; TRBD1 aligns across 8 bases. CDR1 and CDR2 from the germline V gene are SGHNT and YYREEE (reference sequence). This CDR3 contains 12 residues. The CDR3 bases that were read are TGTGCCAGCAGCTGGGGACAGGAAAAG. Its protein product is CASSWGQEK. The entire CDR3 sequence reads CASSWGQEKLFF. Together with reference TRBV5-4 and TRBJ2-2, the CDR3 gives the full variable domain: ETGVTQSPTHLIKTRGQQVTLRCSSQSGHNTVSWYQQALGQGPQFIFQYYREEENGRGNFPPRFSGLQFPNYSSELNVNALELDDSALYLCASSWGQEKLFFGEGSRLTVL.

This clone was recorded many times. The sequence runs out 3 residues before the end of the CDR3; the remainder is reconstructed from the germline J gene. The rearrangement uses TRBV20-1 and TRBJ2-7; 9 bases map to TRBD2. V lost 4 bases and J lost 1; bases outside the gene matches: 8. The CDR3 runs 15 residues. Germline loops: CDR1 DFQATT, CDR2 SNEGSKA (reference sequence). CDR3 DNA (partial): TGCAGTGCTATCACCGCTAGCGGGGTATCCTACGAG. Its translation: CSAITASGVSYE. The full CDR3 is CSAITASGVSYEQYF.

Remarks on this clone: The CDR3 extends 3 residues past the end of the read, so its final part is completed from the germline J gene. The chain joins TRBV6-1 to TRBJ2-2; TRBD1 is a possible D gene (5 bases). The CDR3 sequence is 15 residues long. CDR1 and CDR2 (germline): MNHNS, SASEGT. CDR3 region: CASSEGQRISEKLFF. CDR3 DNA (partial): TGTGCCAGCAGTGAAGGACAGCGAATAAGTGAAAAG.

This clone was seen ten or more times. The read ends 3 residues early relative to the CDR3; the germline J gene fills the gap. The chain joins TRBV5-1 to TRBJ1-4; no reliable D call. In germline, CDR1 is SGHRS, CDR2 YFSETQ. V was trimmed by 0 bases and J by 0 bases, leaving 9 bases between them. There are 16 residues in the CDR3. The part of the CDR3 DNA that was read is TGCGCCAGCAGCTTGGCCCCCCAGGCAACTAATGAAAAA. This sequence encodes CASSLAPQATNEK. In full, the CDR3 is CASSLAPQATNEKLFF. The full variable domain, in which reference TRBV5-1 and TRBJ1-4 provide the parts outside the CDR3, is KAGVTQTPRYLIKTRGQQVTLSCSPISGHRSVSWYQQTPGQGLQFLFEYFSETQRNKGNFPGRFSGRQFSNSRSEMNVSTLELGDSALYLCASSLAPQATNEKLFFGSGTQLSVL.

In this sample, this clone turned up many times. The read halts 3 residues ahead of the CDR3 end, with the missing end drawn from the germline J gene. The chain employs TRBV28 and TRBJ2-1; weak D call: TRBD2 (5 bases). CDR3 length equals 16 residues. The V end was cut by 4 bases, the J end by 0 bases, with 13 bases between. Germline V lookup: CDR1 MDHEN, CDR2 SYDVKM. The CDR3 bases that were read are TGTGCCAGCAGTTCACCTCCTAGCCGCTCCTACAATGAG. Its translation is CASSSPPSRSYNE. The whole CDR3 sequence reads CASSSPPSRSYNEQFF.

In its sample, this clone was seen a few times. The read comes to an end 3 residues before the CDR3 does, leaving the germline J gene to fill in the end. The chain combines TRBV19 with TRBJ2-2, with D maybe TRBD1 (5 bases). Per the germline V gene, CDR1 is LNHDA and CDR2 is SQIVND (reference sequence). The CDR3 length is 15 residues. The sequenced CDR3 bases are TGTGCCAGTAGCCGGTACTCGGCTGGGGCCAACGTG. Translating it yields CASSRYSAGANV. Given in full, the CDR3 is CASSRYSAGANVLFF.

In its sample, this clone was seen many times. The CDR3 is cut off 3 residues early in the read; its end comes from the germline J gene. The rearrangement uses TRBV5-1 and TRBJ2-3, with a possible D match to TRBD2 (5 bases). The germline gives CDR1 SGHRS, CDR2 YFSETQ. The germline V and J ends were trimmed by 2 bases and 2 bases, with 15 bases remaining between them. The CDR3 length is 16 residues. CDR3 DNA, as far as it was read: TGCGCCAGCAGCTTCCGAACTCCGGACTCCACAGATACG. Protein: CASSFRTPDSTDT. The full CDR3 protein reads CASSFRTPDSTDTQYF.

Regarding this clone: The DNA ends 3 residues before the CDR3 does, and the rest of the CDR3 is filled in from the germline J gene. The chain couples TRBV19 to TRBJ1-2; 7 nucleotides line up with TRBD1. This CDR3 is built from 14 residues. Germline V CDR1 and CDR2: LNHDA, SQIVND (reference sequence). CDR3 sequence reads: CASSTGTDYYDYTF. The part of the CDR3 DNA that was read is TGTGCCAGTAGTACCGGGACAGACTACTACGAC.

This clone showed up many times. Read data end 3 residues before the CDR3 end; the end is taken from the germline J gene. The chain employs TRBV6-1 and TRBJ1-5; D remains unclear. Trimming removed 1 base from V and 0 bases from J, with 7 bases in between. CDR1 and CDR2 from the germline V gene are MNHNS and SASEGT. The CDR3 sequence is 15 residues long. The covered CDR3 bases are TGTGCCAGCAGTGAAGGACATTATAGCAATCAGCCC. Amino acid sequence: CASSEGHYSNQP. The complete CDR3 reads CASSEGHYSNQPQHF.

Of note for this clone: The observed sequence ends 3 residues before the CDR3 terminus, with the missing tail filled in from the germline J gene. The chain is built from TRBV19 and TRBJ1-2; D gene unclear. The CDR3 has 13 amino acids. Germline CDR1 LNHDA, CDR2 SQIVND (reference sequence). Trimming removed 5 bases from V and 4 bases from J, with 11 bases in between. CDR3 bases read: TGTGCCAGTAGTGGGCAGATTTTCTATGGC. Translation: CASSGQIFYG. The entire CDR3 reads CASSGQIFYGYTF.

The sample holds many counts of this clone. The read terminates 3 residues ahead of where the CDR3 ends, so the germline J gene completes it. V gene TRBV5-1 combines with J gene TRBJ2-7, with 7 positions matching TRBD2. This CDR3 has 15 residues. J gave up 3 bases and V 1 base, and 7 bases lay outside the gene matches. Per germline, CDR1 SGHRS and CDR2 YFSETQ. The CDR3: CASSLRSAGVYEQYF. The covered CDR3 bases are TGCGCCAGCAGCTTGCGTTCCGCGGGAGTCTACGAG.

Comment on this clone: The read gets to within 3 residues of the CDR3 end, and the germline J gene fills in the rest. The chain uses TRBV19 and TRBJ2-1, with TRBD2 matching over 12 bases. The germline gives CDR1 LNHDA, CDR2 SQIVND (reference sequence). CDR3 length: 15 residues. The trim removed 4 bases at V and 8 bases at J, leaving 6 bases unmatched. The CDR3 loop is CASSKGLAGPYEQFF. CDR3 bases read: TGTGCCAGTAGTAAAGGACTAGCGGGACCCTATGAG.

The table lists this clone with a few counts. The read is 3 residues too short to cover the CDR3 end, so that end is filled in from the germline J gene. The chain carries TRBV18 and TRBJ2-6, with D hard to call. The length of the CDR3 is 20 residues. Germline CDR1 is KGHSH and CDR2 is LQKENI. V was shortened by 2 bases and J by 0 bases, with 20 bases between the two germline ends. The sequenced CDR3 bases are TGTGCCAGCTCACCAATGGTGGAGAGCAGGTCCAGCTCTGGGGCCAACGTC. This gives the protein CASSPMVESRSSSGANV. The whole CDR3 reads CASSPMVESRSSSGANVLTF.

This clone was seen ten or more times. From the germline J gene comes the end of the CDR3, since the read stops 3 residues before it. The chain uses TRBV5-1 and TRBJ2-5; TRBD2 might be the D (7 bases). Germline values: CDR1 SGHRS, CDR2 YFSETQ. V dropped 4 bases and J dropped 5 bases, with 15 bases sitting between them. The CDR3 spans 14 residues. The part of the CDR3 DNA that was read is TGCGCCAGCAGCCCATTGCGGGGGCGCGAGACC. This encodes CASSPLRGRET. The entire CDR3 protein reads CASSPLRGRETQYF.

This clone has only a few counts. The CDR3 end is not reached by the read, which stops 3 residues before it; the germline J gene fills it in. The V and J genes are TRBV19 and TRBJ1-5, with 7 bases that match TRBD1. CDR3 length: 15 residues. V was clipped by 1 base and J by 6 bases; unmatched bases: 6. Germline CDR1 is LNHDA and CDR2 is SQIVND (reference sequence). CDR3 DNA (partial): TGTGCCAGTAGTATAGCCCCAGGGGGAAGTCAGCCC. This encodes CASSIAPGGSQP. The entire CDR3 protein reads CASSIAPGGSQPQHF. Based on the CDR3 plus reference TRBV19 and TRBJ1-5, the full variable domain is DGGITQSPKYLFRKEGQNVTLSCEQNLNHDAMYWYRQDPGQGLRLIYYSQIVNDFQKGDIAEGYSVSREKKESFPLTVTSAQKNPTAFYLCASSIAPGGSQPQHFGDGTRLSIL.

This clone was observed many times. The CDR3 extends 3 residues past the end of the read, so its final part is completed from the germline J gene. Other DNA sequences in this sample translate to the same CDR3. The chain links TRBV19 to TRBJ1-3; tentatively, D is TRBD1 (6 bases). The ends were cut back, 7 bases at V and 2 bases at J, with 12 bases in the middle. From germline, CDR1 is LNHDA and CDR2 SQIVND (reference sequence). The length of the CDR3 is 14 residues. CDR3 DNA (partial): TGTGCCAGTAAAGAAGGGGGAGCTGGAAACACC. It encodes CASKEGGAGNT. The complete CDR3 sequence is CASKEGGAGNTIYF. Together with reference TRBV19 and TRBJ1-3, the CDR3 gives the full variable domain: DGGITQSPKYLFRKEGQNVTLSCEQNLNHDAMYWYRQDPGQGLRLIYYSQIVNDFQKGDIAEGYSVSREKKESFPLTVTSAQKNPTAFYLCASKEGGAGNTIYFGEGSWLTVV.

This clone was seen ten or more times. The read comes to an end 3 residues before the CDR3 does, leaving the germline J gene to fill in the end. The chain links TRBV7-2 to TRBJ2-6, with TRBD1 matching 12 bases. The germline V gene encodes CDR1 SGHTA and CDR2 FQGNSA. This CDR3 region has 15 residues. CDR3: CASSSTGTGGSILTF. CDR3 DNA (partial): TGTGCCAGCAGTTCAACCGGGACAGGGGGCTCAATC.

In this sample, this clone turned up a few times. The read finishes 3 residues shy of the CDR3 end, and the germline J gene is used to complete it. V usage is TRBV30 and J usage is TRBJ2-2; 8 positions agree with TRBD1. V lost 2 bases to trimming and J lost 4 bases; unmatched junction nucleotides: 6. Germline CDR1 and CDR2: GTSNPN and SVGIG (reference sequence). This CDR3 comprises 15 residues. The DNA read from the CDR3 is TGTGCCTGGAGTTGGACAGGGCGGGTCACCGGGGAG. Translating it yields CAWSWTGRVTGE. The whole CDR3 region reads CAWSWTGRVTGELFF. The entire variable domain, with the rest obtained from reference TRBV30 and TRBJ2-2, is as follows: SQTIHQWPATLVQPVGSPLSLECTVEGTSNPNLYWYRQAAGRGLQLLFYSVGIGQISSEVPQNLSASRPQDRQFILSSKKLLLSDSGFYLCAWSWTGRVTGELFFGEGSRLTVL.

This clone was counted between two and nine times. CDR3 DNA, as far as it was read: TGCAGTGCTATAAGACTAGCGGGAGCGCTGGGCACAGATACG. It codes for CSAIRLAGALGTDT. The full CDR3 protein reads CSAIRLAGALGTDTQYF. The chain is built from TRBV20-1 and TRBJ2-3; 12 positions match TRBD2. With the read ending 3 residues before the CDR3 end, the germline J gene is used to fill in that end. After removal of 4 bases from V and 1 base from J, the junction contained 9 bases not matched to a gene. This CDR3 is built from 17 residues. Germline assignment: CDR1 DFQATT and CDR2 SNEGSKA (reference sequence).

This clone was seen at least ten times. The read stops 3 residues short of the end of the CDR3; the missing end is completed from the germline J gene. The genes are TRBV7-8 and TRBJ2-2; TRBD2 aligns across 8 bases. The CDR3 contains 16 residues. V shed 2 bases, J shed 6 bases, and the junction held 8 bases outside the gene matches. Germline CDR1 and CDR2: SGHVS and FQNEAQ. Partial CDR3 DNA: TGTGCCAGCAGCTTAATCTTGGGACTAGGGTCCGGGGAG. Encoded protein: CASSLILGLGSGE. The whole CDR3 sequence reads CASSLILGLGSGELFF.

On this clone: The read terminates 3 residues ahead of where the CDR3 ends, so the germline J gene completes it. The chain employs TRBV5-1 and TRBJ2-4; 11 bases are a match to TRBD2. This CDR3 comprises 19 residues. Per the germline V gene, CDR1 is SGHRS and CDR2 is YFSETQ. The V and J ends lost 1 base and 1 base, in that order; junction bases with no gene match: 10. This chain's CDR3 is CASSLSGSGGAKAKNIQYF. Incomplete CDR3 DNA: TGCGCCAGCAGCTTGAGTGGTAGCGGGGGGGCCAAGGCCAAAAACATT.